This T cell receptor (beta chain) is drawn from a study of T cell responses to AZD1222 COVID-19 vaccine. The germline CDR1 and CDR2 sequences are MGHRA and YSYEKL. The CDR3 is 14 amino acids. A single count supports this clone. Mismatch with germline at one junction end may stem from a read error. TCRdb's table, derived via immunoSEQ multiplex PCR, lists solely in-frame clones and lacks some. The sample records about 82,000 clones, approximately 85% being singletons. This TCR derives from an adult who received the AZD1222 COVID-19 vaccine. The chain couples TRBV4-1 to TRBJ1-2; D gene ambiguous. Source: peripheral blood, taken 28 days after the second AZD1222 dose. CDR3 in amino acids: CASSQDITGYGYTF. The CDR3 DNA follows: TGCGCCAGCAGCCAAGATATTACGGGCTATGGCTACACCTTT.